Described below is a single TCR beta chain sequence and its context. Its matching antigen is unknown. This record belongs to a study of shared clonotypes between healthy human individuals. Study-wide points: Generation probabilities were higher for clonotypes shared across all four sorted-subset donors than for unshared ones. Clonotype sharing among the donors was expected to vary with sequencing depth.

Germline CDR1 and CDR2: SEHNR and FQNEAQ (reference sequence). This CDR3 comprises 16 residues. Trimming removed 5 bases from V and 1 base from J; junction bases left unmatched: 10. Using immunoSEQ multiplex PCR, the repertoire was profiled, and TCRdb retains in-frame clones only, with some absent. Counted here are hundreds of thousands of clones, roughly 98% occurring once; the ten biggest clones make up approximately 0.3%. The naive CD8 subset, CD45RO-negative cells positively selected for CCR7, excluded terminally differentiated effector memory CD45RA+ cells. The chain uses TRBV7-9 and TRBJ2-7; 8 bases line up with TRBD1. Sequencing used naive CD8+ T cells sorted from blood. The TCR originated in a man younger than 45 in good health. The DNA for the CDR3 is TGTGCCAGCAGCATAACTCCGGGACAGGAATCCTACGAGCAGTACTTC. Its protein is CASSITPGQESYEQYF.